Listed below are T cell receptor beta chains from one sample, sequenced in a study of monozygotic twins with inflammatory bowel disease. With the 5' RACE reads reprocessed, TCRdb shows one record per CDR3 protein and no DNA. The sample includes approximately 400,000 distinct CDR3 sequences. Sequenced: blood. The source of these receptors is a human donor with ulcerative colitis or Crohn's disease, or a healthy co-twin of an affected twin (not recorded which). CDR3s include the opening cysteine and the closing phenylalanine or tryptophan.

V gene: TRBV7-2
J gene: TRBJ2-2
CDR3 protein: CASSLDFDRVTGELFF

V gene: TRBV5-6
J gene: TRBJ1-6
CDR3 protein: CASSPQPEIYSPLHF

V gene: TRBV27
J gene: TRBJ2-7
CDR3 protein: CASSFGGTSVIYEQYF

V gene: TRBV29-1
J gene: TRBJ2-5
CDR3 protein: CSVDQGETQYF

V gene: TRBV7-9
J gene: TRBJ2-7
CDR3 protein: CASSLGVGASEQYF

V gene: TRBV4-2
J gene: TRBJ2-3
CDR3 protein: CASSQVSDTQYF

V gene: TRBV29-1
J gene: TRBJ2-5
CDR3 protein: CSARPGETQYF

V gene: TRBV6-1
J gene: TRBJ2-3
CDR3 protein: CASSPGLAVAADTQYF

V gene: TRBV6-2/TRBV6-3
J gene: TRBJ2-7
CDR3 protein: CASSIPGPPYEQYF

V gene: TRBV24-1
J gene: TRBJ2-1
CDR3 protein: CATSDYRSAGNNGGTYNEQFF

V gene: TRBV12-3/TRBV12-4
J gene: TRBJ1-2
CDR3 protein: CASSLGAGSYYGYTF

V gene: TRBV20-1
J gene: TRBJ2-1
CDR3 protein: CSAHGIKKEQFF

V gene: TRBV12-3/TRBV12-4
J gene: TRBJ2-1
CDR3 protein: CASSSPTSRGLNEQFF

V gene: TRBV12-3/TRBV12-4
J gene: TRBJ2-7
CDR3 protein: CASSTRDIRLRAYEQYF

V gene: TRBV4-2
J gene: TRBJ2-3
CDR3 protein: CASSQARGLAGSSTDTQYF